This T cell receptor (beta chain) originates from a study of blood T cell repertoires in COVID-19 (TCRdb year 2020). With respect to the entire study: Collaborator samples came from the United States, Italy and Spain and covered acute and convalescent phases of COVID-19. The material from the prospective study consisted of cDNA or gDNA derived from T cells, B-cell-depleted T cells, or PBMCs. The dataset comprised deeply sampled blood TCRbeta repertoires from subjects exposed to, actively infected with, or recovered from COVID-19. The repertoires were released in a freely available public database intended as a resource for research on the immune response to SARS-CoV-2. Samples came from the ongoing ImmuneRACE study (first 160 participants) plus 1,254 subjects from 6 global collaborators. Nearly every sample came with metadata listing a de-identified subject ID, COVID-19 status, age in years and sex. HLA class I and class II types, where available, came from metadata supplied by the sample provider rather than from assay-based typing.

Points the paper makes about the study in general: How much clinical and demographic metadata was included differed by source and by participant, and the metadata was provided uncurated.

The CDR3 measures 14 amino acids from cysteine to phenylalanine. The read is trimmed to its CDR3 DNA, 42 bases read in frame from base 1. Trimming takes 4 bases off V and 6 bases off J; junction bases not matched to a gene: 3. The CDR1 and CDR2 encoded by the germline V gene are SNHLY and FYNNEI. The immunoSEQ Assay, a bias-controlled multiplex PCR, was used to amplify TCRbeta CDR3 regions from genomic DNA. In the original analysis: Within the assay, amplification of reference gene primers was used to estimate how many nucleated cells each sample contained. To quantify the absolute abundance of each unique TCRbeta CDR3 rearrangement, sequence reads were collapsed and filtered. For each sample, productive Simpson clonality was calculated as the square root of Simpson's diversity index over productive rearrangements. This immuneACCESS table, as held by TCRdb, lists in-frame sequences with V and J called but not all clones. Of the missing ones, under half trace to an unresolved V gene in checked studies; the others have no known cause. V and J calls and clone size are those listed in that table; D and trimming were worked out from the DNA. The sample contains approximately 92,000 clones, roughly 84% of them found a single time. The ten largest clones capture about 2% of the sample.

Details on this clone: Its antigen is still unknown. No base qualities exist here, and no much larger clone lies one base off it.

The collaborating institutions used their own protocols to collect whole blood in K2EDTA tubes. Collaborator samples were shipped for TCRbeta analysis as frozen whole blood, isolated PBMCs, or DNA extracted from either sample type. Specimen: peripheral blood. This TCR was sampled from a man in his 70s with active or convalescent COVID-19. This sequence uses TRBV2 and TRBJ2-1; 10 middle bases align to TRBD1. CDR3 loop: CASSADRGRNEQFF. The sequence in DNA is TGTGCCAGCAGTGCAGACAGGGGGCGCAATGAGCAGTTCTTC.